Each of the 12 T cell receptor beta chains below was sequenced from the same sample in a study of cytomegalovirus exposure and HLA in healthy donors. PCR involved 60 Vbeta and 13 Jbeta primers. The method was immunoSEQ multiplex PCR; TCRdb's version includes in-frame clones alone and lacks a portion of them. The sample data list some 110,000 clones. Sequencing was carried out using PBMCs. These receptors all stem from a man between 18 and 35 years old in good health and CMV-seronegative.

The CDR3 here is CASSTLVRGTIEQFF. Written as DNA, the CDR3 is TGTGCCAGCAGCACCCTCGTCAGGGGAACTATTGAGCAGTTCTTC. The V gene is TRBV7-9, the J gene TRBJ2-1; D may be TRBD1 (6 bases). Germline V gives CDR1 SEHNR, CDR2 FQNEAQ (reference sequence). Trimming left V 5 bases short and J 9 bases short, with 20 bases between. The CDR3 is 15 amino acids.

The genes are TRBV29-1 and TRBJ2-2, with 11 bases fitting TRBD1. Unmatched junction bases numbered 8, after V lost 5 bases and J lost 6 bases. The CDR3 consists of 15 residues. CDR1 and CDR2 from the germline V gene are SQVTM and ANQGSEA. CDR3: CSVSADRGHAGELFF. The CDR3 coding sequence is TGCAGCGTTTCCGCGGACAGGGGGCATGCCGGGGAGCTGTTTTTT.

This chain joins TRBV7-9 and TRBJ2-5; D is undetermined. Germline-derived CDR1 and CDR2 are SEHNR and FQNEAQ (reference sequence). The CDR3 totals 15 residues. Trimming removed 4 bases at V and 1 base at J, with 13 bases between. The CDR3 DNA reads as TGTGCCAGCAGCTACTGGCTCCGGGTCCAAGAGACCCAGTACTTC. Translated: CASSYWLRVQETQYF.

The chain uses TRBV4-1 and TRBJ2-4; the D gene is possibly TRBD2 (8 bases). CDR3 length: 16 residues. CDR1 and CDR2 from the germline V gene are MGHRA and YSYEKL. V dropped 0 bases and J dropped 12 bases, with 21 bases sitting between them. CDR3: CASSQDLGGGGLAQYF. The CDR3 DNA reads TGCGCCAGCAGCCAAGACCTCGGAGGGGGCGGACTAGCTCAGTACTTC.

The CDR3 bases are TGCAGTGCTGCGGCCAGCACTGAAGCTTTCTTT. This encodes CSAAASTEAFF. J is TRBJ1-1 and V is TRBV20-1; no definite D call. V lost 5 bases, J lost 4 bases, and 8 bases lay in between. From germline, CDR1 is DFQATT and CDR2 SNEGSKA (reference sequence). The CDR3 extends over 11 amino acids.

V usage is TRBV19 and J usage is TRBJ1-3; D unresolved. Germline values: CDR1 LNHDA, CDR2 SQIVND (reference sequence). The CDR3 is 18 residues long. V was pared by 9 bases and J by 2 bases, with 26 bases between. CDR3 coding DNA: TGTGCCAGCACCACCGGGTTCCCTTCAACGGCTGCTGGAAACACCATATATTTT. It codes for CASTTGFPSTAAGNTIYF.

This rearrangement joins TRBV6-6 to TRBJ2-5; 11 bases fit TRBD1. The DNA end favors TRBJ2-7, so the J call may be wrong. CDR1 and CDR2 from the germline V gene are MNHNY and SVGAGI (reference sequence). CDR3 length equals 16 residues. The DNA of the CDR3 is TGTGCCAGCAGTCTCGACGCCGGGACAGGGGGCTACGAGCAGTACTTC. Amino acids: CASSLDAGTGGYEQYF.

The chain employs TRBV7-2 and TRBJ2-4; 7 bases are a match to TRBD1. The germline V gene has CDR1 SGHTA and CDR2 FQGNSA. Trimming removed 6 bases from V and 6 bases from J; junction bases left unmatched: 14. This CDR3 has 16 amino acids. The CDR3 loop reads CASSSPGQSRRNIQYF. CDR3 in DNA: TGTGCCAGCAGTTCCCCGGGACAGTCCAGAAGAAACATTCAGTACTTC. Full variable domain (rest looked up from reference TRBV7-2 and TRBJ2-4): GAGVSQSPSNKVTEKGKDVELRCDPISGHTALYWYRQSLGQGLEFLIYFQGNSAPDKSGLPSDRFSAERTGGSVSTLTIQRTQQEDSAVYLCASSSPGQSRRNIQYFGAGTRLSVL.

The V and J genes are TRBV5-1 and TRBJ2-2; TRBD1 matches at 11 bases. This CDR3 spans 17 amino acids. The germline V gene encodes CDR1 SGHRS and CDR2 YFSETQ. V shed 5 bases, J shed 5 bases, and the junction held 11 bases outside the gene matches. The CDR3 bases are TGCGCCAGCAGACTGGGACAGGGGGAACTTTTTACCGGGGAGCTGTTTTTT. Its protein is CASRLGQGELFTGELFF.

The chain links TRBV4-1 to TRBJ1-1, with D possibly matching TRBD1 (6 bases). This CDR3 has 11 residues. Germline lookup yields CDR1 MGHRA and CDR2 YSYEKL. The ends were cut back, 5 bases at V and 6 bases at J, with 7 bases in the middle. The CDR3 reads CASSAGAEAFF. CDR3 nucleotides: TGCGCCAGCAGCGCAGGGGCTGAAGCTTTCTTT.

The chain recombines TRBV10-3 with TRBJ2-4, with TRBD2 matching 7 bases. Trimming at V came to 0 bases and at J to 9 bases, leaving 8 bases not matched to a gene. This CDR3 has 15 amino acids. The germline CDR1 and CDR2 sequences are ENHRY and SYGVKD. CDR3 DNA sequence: TGTGCCATCAGTGAGTCGAAGCGGGACTCCGCCATTCAGTACTTC. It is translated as CAISESKRDSAIQYF.

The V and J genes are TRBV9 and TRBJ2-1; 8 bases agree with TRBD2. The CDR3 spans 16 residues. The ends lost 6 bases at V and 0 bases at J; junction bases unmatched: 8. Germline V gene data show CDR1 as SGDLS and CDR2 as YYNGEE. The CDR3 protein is CASTSRGTSSYNEQFF. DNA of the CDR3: TGTGCCAGCACGAGTAGAGGGACTAGCTCCTACAATGAGCAGTTCTTC. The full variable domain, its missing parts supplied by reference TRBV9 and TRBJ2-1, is DSGVTQTPKHLITATGQRVTLRCSPRSGDLSVYWYQQSLDQGLQFLIQYYNGEERAKGNILERFSAQQFPDLHSELNLSSLELGDSALYFCASTSRGTSSYNEQFFGPGTRLTVL.